The 31 T cell receptor beta chains given below trace back to one sample, sequenced in a study of shared clonotypes between healthy human individuals. This table comes from immunoSEQ multiplex PCR, and its TCRdb copy is limited to in-frame clones, with some not included. The sample holds 2.3 million or so clones; 93% are singletons and the top ten take under 0.45%. Sample: naive CD4+ T cells from PBMCs. Subset here: CD45RA+ positively selected. The receptors derive from a man younger than 30 in good health. Some clones in this sample may be carry-over from other donors' samples.

The rearrangement joins TRBV10-3 to TRBJ2-7; D is undetermined. The germline CDR1 and CDR2 sequences are ENHRY and SYGVKD. Trimming shortened V by 6 bases and J by 2 bases, and 8 bases separated the two germline ends. This CDR3 has 12 amino acids. As DNA, the CDR3 is TGTGCCATCAGCCCGCTCACCTACGAGCAGTACTTC. Its translation is CAISPLTYEQYF.

This chain links TRBV16 with TRBJ1-4; D gene unclear. The germline CDR1 and CDR2 sequences are KGHSY and FQNENV. V dropped 3 bases and J dropped 2 bases, with 16 bases sitting between them. There are 17 residues in the CDR3. The chain's CDR3 is CASSQRRPGRTNEKLFF. CDR3 nucleotides: TGTGCCAGCAGCCAGCGACGGCCTGGAAGGACTAATGAAAAACTGTTTTTT.

The chain is built from TRBV5-4 and TRBJ1-1, with TRBD1 as a possible D gene (5 bases). V lost 3 bases, J lost 10 bases, and 22 bases lay in between. In germline, CDR1 is SGHNT, CDR2 YYREEE (reference sequence). There are 15 residues in the CDR3. CDR3 sequence reads: CASSSSRDGDRGAFF. The CDR3 DNA reads TGTGCCAGCAGCTCGTCCCGGGACGGGGACCGTGGAGCTTTCTTT. Full variable domain (remainder filled in from reference TRBV5-4 and TRBJ1-1): ETGVTQSPTHLIKTRGQQVTLRCSSQSGHNTVSWYQQALGQGPQFIFQYYREEENGRGNFPPRFSGLQFPNYSSELNVNALELDDSALYLCASSSSRDGDRGAFFGQGTRLTVV.

V usage is TRBV6-1 and J usage is TRBJ2-1; 12 bases map to TRBD2. The germline V gene has CDR1 MNHNS and CDR2 SASEGT. V lost 2 bases to trimming and J lost 9 bases; unmatched junction nucleotides: 5. This CDR3 is 15 amino acids long. CDR3 residues: CASSERLAGASEQFF. DNA for the CDR3: TGTGCCAGCAGTGAACGACTAGCGGGAGCGTCTGAGCAGTTCTTC.

This chain joins TRBV4-2 and TRBJ1-1; D gene uncertain. Germline loops: CDR1 LGHNA, CDR2 YNFKEQ. The CDR3 has 15 residues. V gave up 0 bases and J gave up 0 bases, with 8 bases separating them. For the CDR3, the DNA is TGTGCCAGCAGCCAAGATGGCGGGGTGAACACTGAAGCTTTCTTT. Translation: CASSQDGGVNTEAFF.

The V and J genes are TRBV9 and TRBJ2-2, with 7 bases lining up with TRBD2. Unmatched junction bases numbered 10, after V lost 3 bases and J lost 5 bases. This CDR3 contains 16 residues. CDR1 and CDR2 (germline): SGDLS, YYNGEE. In DNA form, the CDR3 reads TGTGCCAGCAGCGCTCGAACTAGCGCGCGGACCGGGGAGCTGTTTTTT. The encoded protein is CASSARTSARTGELFF.

V is TRBV18 and J is TRBJ2-4; a weak D match, TRBD1 (5 bases). The V end lost 0 bases, the J end lost 0 bases, and 9 bases lay between the germline ends. The CDR3 contains 16 residues. CDR1 is KGHSH, CDR2 LQKENI, per germline. In nucleotides, the CDR3 is TGTGCCAGCTCACCACCGACAGCTCTAGCCAAAAACATTCAGTACTTC. Translating it yields CASSPPTALAKNIQYF.

This clone was recorded once. V gene TRBV5-5 combines with J gene TRBJ1-3; D unclear. The CDR3 has 11 amino acids. Germline V gene lookup returns CDR1 SGHKS and CDR2 YYEKEE (reference sequence). Deletions cut 4 bases from V and 7 bases from J, with 6 bases between. CDR3 bases: TGTGCCAGCAGCACGGGGAACACCATATATTTT. Translation gives CASSTGNTIYF.

The chain is built from TRBV18 and TRBJ2-7, with no clear D. The germline CDR1 and CDR2 sequences are KGHSH and LQKENI. V was shortened by 2 bases and J by 4 bases, with 9 bases between the two germline ends. CDR3 length: 13 amino acids. Here the CDR3 reads CASSPGLEYEQYF. The DNA for the CDR3 is TGTGCCAGCTCACCAGGGTTGGAATACGAGCAGTACTTC.

The V call is TRBV6-5, the J call TRBJ1-5; possible D gene TRBD1, 6 bases. This CDR3 region has 14 residues. V lost 2 bases, J lost 5 bases, and 10 bases lay in between. CDR1 and CDR2 from the germline V gene are MNHEY and SVGAGI. CDR3 nucleotides: TGTGCCAGCAGTTACGGGGGCCGACATCAGCCCCAGCATTTT. Protein product: CASSYGGRHQPQHF.

V is TRBV2 and J is TRBJ2-2; D is unclear. This CDR3 region has 12 residues. Trimming cost V 7 bases and J 5 bases, with 8 bases left between them. Germline V gene sequence: CDR1 SNHLY, CDR2 FYNNEI. CDR3 sequence: CASNDFTGELFF. The DNA of the CDR3 is TGTGCCAGCAATGACTTTACCGGGGAGCTGTTTTTT.

A word on this clone: Other DNA sequences in the same sample also yield this CDR3. V and J are TRBV18 and TRBJ2-1, with 12 bases identical to TRBD1. Trimming cost V 3 bases and J 7 bases; bases outside gene matches: 4. CDR3 length: 15 residues. Germline CDR1 reads KGHSH; CDR2 reads LQKENI. DNA for the CDR3: TGTGCCAGCTCACCGGGACAGGGGGCACGGAATGAGCAGTTCTTC. It specifies CASSPGQGARNEQFF.

This chain links TRBV2 with TRBJ2-7; no reliable D call. The germline V gene encodes CDR1 SNHLY and CDR2 FYNNEI. The CDR3 is 14 residues long. Trimming took 4 bases from V and 0 from J, leaving 10 bases between them. The CDR3 here is CASSVDLSSYEQYF. The CDR3 region has the DNA TGTGCCAGCAGTGTTGACCTAAGCTCCTACGAGCAGTACTTC.

This sequence joins TRBV6-5 and TRBJ1-5; D unresolved. The CDR3 covers 13 residues. Germline V gene lookup returns CDR1 MNHEY and CDR2 SVGAGI. Trimming stripped 5 bases from V and 9 bases from J, with 14 bases between. The CDR3 region is CASSRVAFWPQHF. CDR3 coding DNA: TGTGCCAGCAGTCGGGTGGCTTTTTGGCCCCAGCATTTT.

The chain joins TRBV9 to TRBJ2-5, with a weak D call TRBD2 (6 bases). V gave up 5 bases and J gave up 5 bases, with 13 bases separating them. Germline V gene lookup returns CDR1 SGDLS and CDR2 YYNGEE. The CDR3 runs 13 residues. The CDR3 here is CASSGGSEETQYF. CDR3 DNA sequence: TGTGCCAGCAGTGGGGGGAGTGAGGAGACCCAGTACTTC. The full variable domain, its missing parts supplied by reference TRBV9 and TRBJ2-5, is DSGVTQTPKHLITATGQRVTLRCSPRSGDLSVYWYQQSLDQGLQFLIQYYNGEERAKGNILERFSAQQFPDLHSELNLSSLELGDSALYFCASSGGSEETQYFGPGTRLLVL.

As concerns this clone: The same CDR3 also results from other DNA sequences found in this sample. J is TRBJ1-1 and V is TRBV19; D is perhaps TRBD1 (5 bases). V lost 2 bases to trimming and J lost 1 base, with 8 bases between them. The CDR3 sequence is 14 residues long. Germline V gene lookup returns CDR1 LNHDA and CDR2 SQIVND (reference sequence). CDR3 DNA: TGTGCCAGTAGTATATCCGGGGGGAACACTGAAGCTTTCTTT. Its protein product is CASSISGGNTEAFF.

The J gene is TRBJ1-5, the V gene TRBV28; no clear D gene. V was clipped by 3 bases and J by 6 bases, with 6 bases between them. CDR1 and CDR2 (germline): MDHEN, SYDVKM. This CDR3 region has 12 residues. The CDR3, as DNA: TGTGCCAGCAGTTTGAAGGTTCAGCCCCAGCATTTT. Its translation: CASSLKVQPQHF.

J is TRBJ2-3 and V is TRBV10-3, with 7 bases that match TRBD2. The CDR3 is 16 residues long. V trimming: 0 bases; J trimming: 1 base; junction bases outside the gene matches: 4. CDR1 is ENHRY, CDR2 SYGVKD, per germline. The CDR3 nucleotides are TGTGCCATCAGTGAGTCCCCGGGAGGAGGCACAGATACGCAGTATTTT. Translated: CAISESPGGGTDTQYF.

This chain connects TRBV5-1 to TRBJ2-5; 7 bases align to TRBD1. The J segment lost 2 bases and the V segment lost 5 bases, leaving 3 bases of the junction unmatched. The CDR3 has 13 amino acids. Germline V CDR1 and CDR2: SGHRS, YFSETQ. CDR3: CASRLGQQETQYF. The CDR3 DNA is TGCGCCAGCAGACTGGGACAGCAAGAGACCCAGTACTTC.

The rearrangement uses TRBV18 and TRBJ1-2; 10 nucleotides match TRBD1. The CDR3 covers 14 residues. The J segment lost 4 bases and the V segment lost 6 bases, leaving 5 bases of the junction unmatched. CDR1 and CDR2 from the germline V gene are KGHSH and LQKENI. CDR3 nucleotide sequence: TGTGCCAGCTCTCCCGGGACAGGGGCCTATGGCTACACCTTC. Translation gives CASSPGTGAYGYTF.

Note on this clone: It may be a read error: a sequence one base away is much more abundant. Other DNA sequences in this specimen translate into the identical CDR3. The rearrangement joins TRBV5-1 to TRBJ1-5; no clear D. The CDR3 spans 13 residues. Germline lookup yields CDR1 SGHRS and CDR2 YFSETQ. Trimming pared 2 bases from V and 1 base from J, leaving 4 bases between. This CDR3 reads CASSFDSNQPQHF. Here the CDR3 DNA reads TGCGCCAGCAGCTTCGACAGCAATCAGCCCCAGCATTTT.

This chain joins TRBV15 and TRBJ2-3, with D possibly called TRBD1 or TRBD2 (5 bases each). CDR3 length: 14 amino acids. V was trimmed by 6 bases and J by 6 bases, leaving 16 bases between them. The V gene's germline CDR1 is LNHNV and CDR2 YYDKDF (reference sequence). The chain's CDR3 is CATSGGVARDTQYF. The CDR3 nucleotides read TGTGCCACCAGTGGGGGAGTGGCCAGGGATACGCAGTATTTT.

The chain joins TRBV2 to TRBJ2-7, with TRBD2 matching over 7 bases. CDR1 and CDR2 from the germline V gene are SNHLY and FYNNEI. The CDR3 has 14 amino acids. The V and J ends lost 1 base and 5 bases, in that order; junction bases with no gene match: 5. CDR3 sequence: CASSEVTLADEQYF. For the CDR3, the DNA is TGTGCCAGCAGTGAAGTCACCCTAGCGGACGAGCAGTACTTC.

J is TRBJ2-7 and V is TRBV5-1; D gene ambiguous. CDR1 is SGHRS and CDR2 is YFSETQ in the germline V gene. Trimming took off 0 bases at V and 4 bases at J, with 14 bases between the two ends. The CDR3 totals 15 residues. The CDR3 spells CASSLGPEQLYEQYF. The CDR3 nucleotides read TGCGCCAGCAGCTTGGGCCCCGAACAGTTGTACGAGCAGTACTTC.

This clone came up once. This specimen includes other DNA sequences encoding the same CDR3. CDR3 DNA sequence: TGTGCCAGTAGTATATCGGGCACAGATACGCAGTATTTT. Translating it yields CASSISGTDTQYF. The V gene is TRBV19, the J gene TRBJ2-3; D ambiguous. The CDR3 runs 13 residues. The V gene's germline CDR1 is LNHDA and CDR2 SQIVND (reference sequence). Trimming left V 2 bases short and J 1 base short, with 4 bases between.

In the case of this clone: Other DNA sequences of this sample code for an identical CDR3. The chain combines TRBV6-6 with TRBJ2-7; D unresolved. The V end was cut by 2 bases, the J end by 1 base, with 6 bases between. Germline assignment: CDR1 MNHNY and CDR2 SVGAGI (reference sequence). The CDR3 extends over 13 amino acids. The CDR3 nucleotides read TGTGCCAGCAGTTACGGATTATCCTACGAGCAGTACTTC. Translating it yields CASSYGLSYEQYF.

The chain joins TRBV11-3 to TRBJ2-3, with a tentative D call TRBD2 (6 bases). The CDR3 loop spans 16 amino acids. The germline V and J ends were trimmed by 2 bases and 2 bases, with 14 bases remaining between them. The germline CDR1 and CDR2 sequences are SGHNT and YENEEA. This CDR3 reads CASSLFPSDSTDTQYF. The DNA for the CDR3 is TGTGCCAGCAGCTTATTCCCTAGCGATTCCACAGATACGCAGTATTTT.

This clone was seen more than once but under ten times. The identical CDR3 is also encoded by other nucleotide sequences in the sample. The rearrangement joins TRBV28 to TRBJ1-1, with D possibly TRBD1 on 5 matching bases. The germline V gene has CDR1 MDHEN and CDR2 SYDVKM. V lost 6 bases to trimming and J lost 1 base, with 9 bases between them. The CDR3 totals 13 residues. CDR3 in amino acids: CASSRDGNTEAFF. The CDR3 nucleotides read TGTGCCAGCAGCCGGGACGGGAACACTGAAGCTTTCTTT.

The chain employs TRBV11-1 and TRBJ2-2, with 9 bases identical to TRBD2. V lost 5 bases and J lost 3; bases outside the gene matches: 10. Per the germline V gene, CDR1 is SGHAT and CDR2 is FQDESV (reference sequence). This CDR3 comprises 17 residues. CDR3 sequence reads: CASSPLIGTSYTGELFF. The CDR3 coding sequence is TGTGCCAGCAGCCCCCTAATCGGGACTAGCTACACCGGGGAGCTGTTTTTT.

This rearrangement joins TRBV9 to TRBJ1-4; unclear D gene. CDR1 and CDR2 (germline): SGDLS, YYNGEE. V was shortened by 4 bases and J by 0 bases, with 7 bases between the two germline ends. The CDR3 has 14 residues. CDR3 nucleotides: TGTGCCAGCAGCCCGACCTCAACTAATGAAAAACTGTTTTTT. Residues: CASSPTSTNEKLFF.

The chain carries TRBV5-1 and TRBJ1-4; D gene unclear. The CDR3 spans 13 residues. V dropped 8 bases and J dropped 2 bases, with 10 bases sitting between them. CDR1 and CDR2 from the germline V gene are SGHRS and YFSETQ. Written as DNA, the CDR3 is TGCGCCAGTCGAGAAGGGACTAATGAAAAACTGTTTTTT. Amino acid sequence: CASREGTNEKLFF.